The next 26 T cell receptor beta chains were all read from a single sample in a study of shared clonotypes between healthy human individuals. TCRdb keeps only in-frame clones here, not all; method: immunoSEQ multiplex PCR. The profile shows some 480,000 clones, around 79% of them singletons. Material for sequencing was PBMCs. Receptors originate from a woman between 35 and 50 years old in good health. Some clones in this sample may be carry-over from other donors' samples.

This clone has only a few counts. The chain's CDR3 is CASSESSGVDTEAFF. The CDR3 nucleotides are TGTGCCAGCAGTGAATCGTCAGGGGTGGACACTGAAGCTTTCTTT. The chain employs TRBV25-1 and TRBJ1-1, with a weak D call TRBD1 (6 bases). The germline gives CDR1 MGHDK, CDR2 SYGVNS. The V gene lost 1 base and the J gene lost 3 bases, with 12 bases spanning the gap. This CDR3 has 15 residues.

This rearrangement joins TRBV7-9 to TRBJ1-1, with TRBD1 matching over 7 bases. Trimming took 2 bases from V and 6 from J; bases not matched to a gene: 6. Germline V gives CDR1 SEHNR, CDR2 FQNEAQ (reference sequence). CDR3 length: 14 amino acids. The CDR3 DNA is TGTGCCAGCAGCTTATTCGACAGGGTGGCTGAAGCTTTCTTT. Protein sequence: CASSLFDRVAEAFF.

V gene TRBV15 combines with J gene TRBJ2-1; either TRBD1 or TRBD2 may fit D (5 bases each). This CDR3 comprises 17 residues. Germline-derived CDR1 and CDR2 are LNHNV and YYDKDF (reference sequence). V lost 0 bases and J 2 bases, leaving 14 bases between the germline ends. DNA of the CDR3: TGTGCCACCAGCAGAGAAAGCGCCCGGGACCCCTACAATGAGCAGTTCTTC. Encoded protein: CATSRESARDPYNEQFF.

The V gene is TRBV7-2, the J gene TRBJ1-4; D not certain. CDR1 SGHTA and CDR2 FQGNSA come from the germline V gene. Trimming removed 3 bases from V and 3 bases from J, with 5 bases in between. The CDR3 covers 13 residues. The CDR3 nucleotides read TGTGCCAGCAGCTTGGACGCTAATGAAAAACTGTTTTTT. Residues: CASSLDANEKLFF.

CDR3 in amino acids: CSVFTVETQYF. CDR3 nucleotide sequence: TGCAGCGTTTTTACAGTGGAGACCCAGTACTTC. The chain has TRBV29-1 and TRBJ2-5; the D is unclear. CDR3 length equals 11 residues. Germline lookup yields CDR1 SQVTM and CDR2 ANQGSEA. The V end lost 5 bases, the J end lost 5 bases, and 9 bases lay between the germline ends.

The V call is TRBV2, the J call TRBJ2-7, with D perhaps TRBD1 or TRBD2 (7 bases each). V was pared by 8 bases and J by 9 bases, with 14 bases between. Germline-derived CDR1 and CDR2 are SNHLY and FYNNEI. The CDR3 runs 11 residues. This CDR3 is CASDREGRQYF. The CDR3 DNA follows: TGTGCCAGCGACAGGGAGGGTAGGCAGTACTTC. The full variable domain, completed using reference TRBV2 and TRBJ2-7, is EPEVTQTPSHQVTQMGQEVILRCVPISNHLYFYWYRQILGQKVEFLVSFYNNEISEKSEIFDDQFSVERPDGSNFTLKIRSTKLEDSAMYFCASDREGRQYFGPGTRLTVT.

The rearrangement joins TRBV11-2 to TRBJ2-5, with 13 positions matching TRBD2. This CDR3 contains 17 residues. With 4 bases clipped from V and 2 bases from J, the junction kept 7 bases outside the gene matches. Germline CDR1 and CDR2: SGHAT and FQNNGV. CDR3 nucleotides: TGTGCCAGCAGCTACCGACTAGCGGGAGGTTTTCAAGAGACCCAGTACTTC. Protein: CASSYRLAGGFQETQYF.

The chain employs TRBV5-1 and TRBJ1-2; unclear D gene. This CDR3 has 14 amino acids. CDR1 SGHRS and CDR2 YFSETQ come from the germline V gene. V lost 3 bases, J lost 0 bases, and 9 bases lay in between. CDR3 sequence: CASSWEAANYGYTF. DNA of the CDR3: TGCGCCAGCAGCTGGGAAGCAGCTAACTATGGCTACACCTTC.

This chain links TRBV5-1 with TRBJ2-5; 9 nucleotides match TRBD2. The CDR3 is made up of 19 amino acids. V lost 0 bases and J lost 5; bases outside the gene matches: 17. Per germline, CDR1 SGHRS and CDR2 YFSETQ. The chain's CDR3 is CASSLEGLKMREGQETQYF. CDR3 coding DNA: TGCGCCAGCAGCTTGGAAGGGTTGAAAATGCGGGAGGGCCAGGAGACCCAGTACTTC. Based on the CDR3 plus reference TRBV5-1 and TRBJ2-5, the full variable domain is KAGVTQTPRYLIKTRGQQVTLSCSPISGHRSVSWYQQTPGQGLQFLFEYFSETQRNKGNFPGRFSGRQFSNSRSEMNVSTLELGDSALYLCASSLEGLKMREGQETQYFGPGTRLLVL.

The chain combines TRBV4-1 with TRBJ1-4; no clear D gene. Trimming left V 3 bases short and J 7 bases short, with 9 bases between. The germline CDR1 and CDR2 sequences are MGHRA and YSYEKL. This CDR3 has 13 amino acids. The DNA of the CDR3 is TGCGCCAGCAGCCAGCCCGGACCTGAAAAACTGTTTTTT. It codes for CASSQPGPEKLFF.

The sample holds a few counts of this clone. The sample holds other DNA sequences that translate to the same CDR3. The chain joins TRBV19 to TRBJ1-1, with no clear D. CDR1 and CDR2 (germline): LNHDA, SQIVND (reference sequence). The V end was cut by 4 bases, the J end by 3 bases, with 9 bases between. The CDR3 runs 13 residues. This CDR3 is CASSTDRDTEAFF. The CDR3 DNA reads as TGTGCCAGTAGTACCGACCGGGACACTGAAGCTTTCTTT.

The chain uses TRBV18 and TRBJ2-3, with 14 positions matching TRBD2. The trim removed 3 bases at V and 4 bases at J, leaving 3 bases unmatched. There are 16 residues in the CDR3. The V gene's germline CDR1 is KGHSH and CDR2 LQKENI. CDR3 DNA: TGTGCCAGCTCACCCGGACTAGCGGGAGGACCAGATACGCAGTATTTT. This sequence encodes CASSPGLAGGPDTQYF.

CDR3 loop: CASSFVSARGRRSDTQYF. CDR3 in DNA: TGTGCCAGCAGTTTTGTATCGGCAAGGGGGCGCCGTTCAGATACGCAGTATTTT. The V gene is TRBV28, the J gene TRBJ2-3, with 7 positions matching TRBD1. The CDR3 extends over 18 amino acids. CDR1 and CDR2 (germline): MDHEN, SYDVKM. Trimming took 3 bases from V and 4 from J; bases not matched to a gene: 16.

The genes are TRBV18 and TRBJ1-1; D not resolved. This CDR3 has 12 amino acids. Trimming took 3 bases from V and 8 from J, leaving 10 bases between them. Germline V gene sequence: CDR1 KGHSH, CDR2 LQKENI. The CDR3 loop is CASSPMAGEAFF. The CDR3 DNA reads as TGTGCCAGCTCACCGATGGCAGGAGAAGCTTTCTTT.

Here the CDR3 DNA reads TGTGCCAGCAGCATGACTAGCGTCGGTGAGCAGTTCTTC. Residues: CASSMTSVGEQFF. This sequence joins TRBV7-3 and TRBJ2-1, with 8 bases fitting TRBD2. The ends lost 5 bases at V and 9 bases at J; junction bases unmatched: 6. This CDR3 has 13 amino acids. Germline values: CDR1 SGHTA, CDR2 FQGTGA.

The genes are TRBV29-1 and TRBJ2-5; D is possibly TRBD2 (5 bases). From germline, CDR1 is SQVTM and CDR2 ANQGSEA. Trimming stripped 3 bases from V and 5 bases from J, with 13 bases between. The CDR3 consists of 13 residues. CDR3 in amino acids: CSVDGEGMETQYF. The DNA of the CDR3 is TGCAGCGTTGATGGAGAGGGTATGGAGACCCAGTACTTC.

The count of this clone is one. A read error may be the cause here, since a much bigger clone is one base away. The rearrangement links TRBV30 to TRBJ2-2; D is undetermined. CDR3 length: 12 residues. Looked up from germline, CDR1 is GTSNPN and CDR2 is SVGIG (reference sequence). CDR3 region: CTWSVPVTELFF. The CDR3, as DNA: TGTACCTGGAGTGTACCGGTAACGGAGCTGTTTTTT.

This clone was counted only a few times. The V call is TRBV30, the J call TRBJ1-5; D is ambiguous. Germline V gives CDR1 GTSNPN, CDR2 SVGIG (reference sequence). Deletions cut 3 bases from V and 3 bases from J, with 6 bases between. The CDR3 extends over 12 amino acids. CDR3 bases: TGTGCCTGGAGACAGCCCAATCAGCCCCAGCATTTT. As protein: CAWRQPNQPQHF.

The chain joins TRBV2 to TRBJ2-7; D is tentatively TRBD1 or TRBD2 (5 bases each). The V gene lost 5 bases and the J gene lost 3 bases, with 11 bases spanning the gap. The germline CDR1 and CDR2 sequences are SNHLY and FYNNEI. This CDR3 contains 13 residues. The CDR3 DNA reads as TGTGCCAGCAGTCCCGGGACGGTCTACGAGCAGTACTTC. It yields the protein CASSPGTVYEQYF. The whole variable domain, remainder taken from reference TRBV2 and TRBJ2-7, is EPEVTQTPSHQVTQMGQEVILRCVPISNHLYFYWYRQILGQKVEFLVSFYNNEISEKSEIFDDQFSVERPDGSNFTLKIRSTKLEDSAMYFCASSPGTVYEQYFGPGTRLTVT.

This sequence joins TRBV6-8 and TRBJ2-1; D possibly uses TRBD1 or TRBD2 (5 bases each). Trimming took 4 bases from V and 5 from J, leaving 15 bases between them. This CDR3 is 15 amino acids long. Germline loops: CDR1 MNHGY, CDR2 SAAAGT. CDR3 bases: TGTGCCAGCAGTTGGGACCTACACAGGAACAATGAGCAGTTCTTC. It specifies CASSWDLHRNNEQFF.

The rearrangement joins TRBV5-1 to TRBJ2-3; D might be TRBD1 (6 bases). The V end lost 3 bases, the J end lost 8 bases, and 10 bases lay between the germline ends. This CDR3 comprises 12 residues. Germline lookup yields CDR1 SGHRS and CDR2 YFSETQ. The DNA for the CDR3 is TGCGCCAGCAGCTCAGGGGCTGCTACGCAGTATTTT. Its translation: CASSSGAATQYF.

The chain couples TRBV18 to TRBJ2-1, with a tentative D call TRBD1 (5 bases). Looked up from germline, CDR1 is KGHSH and CDR2 is LQKENI. Deletions cut 6 bases from V and 3 bases from J, with 15 bases between. CDR3 length: 15 residues. In DNA form, the CDR3 reads TGTGCCAGCTCGCGCGACGGACACTACTACAATGAGCAGTTCTTC. Residues: CASSRDGHYYNEQFF.

The J gene is TRBJ2-1, the V gene TRBV6-4; D is ambiguous. V lost 6 bases and J 8 bases, leaving 20 bases between the germline ends. The CDR3 runs 15 residues. The germline CDR1 and CDR2 sequences are MRHNA and SNTAGT. The CDR3 loop reads CASSKSSAPADEQFF. CDR3 DNA sequence: TGTGCCAGCAGCAAGTCTTCGGCCCCGGCCGATGAGCAGTTCTTC.

CDR3 sequence reads: CASSSLGTSAGELFF. In DNA form, the CDR3 reads TGTGCCAGCAGTTCATTGGGGACTAGCGCCGGGGAGCTGTTTTTT. The V gene is TRBV27, the J gene TRBJ2-2, with 10 bases fitting TRBD2. Germline assignment: CDR1 MNHEY and CDR2 SMNVEV (reference sequence). With 4 bases clipped from V and 6 bases from J, the junction kept 5 bases outside the gene matches. The CDR3 has 15 amino acids.

This chain joins TRBV5-4 and TRBJ2-3; TRBD2 agrees at 14 bases. The CDR3 consists of 17 residues. Per germline, CDR1 SGHNT and CDR2 YYREEE (reference sequence). The junction had 6 bases not matched to a gene; V was cut back by 4 bases and J by 2 bases. The CDR3 reads CASSGGLAGALTDTQYF. Here the CDR3 DNA reads TGTGCCAGCAGCGGGGGACTAGCGGGAGCGCTCACAGATACGCAGTATTTT.

The CDR3 protein is CASSYGHLNTEAFF. CDR3 sequence (DNA): TGTGCCAGCAGCTACGGACATCTAAACACTGAAGCTTTCTTT. The gene calls are TRBV5-8 and TRBJ1-1; tentative D call: TRBD1 (5 bases). The CDR3 consists of 14 residues. The germline CDR1 and CDR2 sequences are SGHTS and YDEGEE. The V gene lost 3 bases and the J gene lost 2 bases, with 11 bases spanning the gap.